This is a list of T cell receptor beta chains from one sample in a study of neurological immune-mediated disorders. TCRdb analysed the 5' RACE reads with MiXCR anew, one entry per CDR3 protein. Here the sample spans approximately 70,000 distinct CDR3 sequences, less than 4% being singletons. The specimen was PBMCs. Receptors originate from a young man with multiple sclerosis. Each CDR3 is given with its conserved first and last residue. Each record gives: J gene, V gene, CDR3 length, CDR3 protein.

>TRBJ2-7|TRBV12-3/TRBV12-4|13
CASSFFHLNEQYF
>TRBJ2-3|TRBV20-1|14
CSATSGPGTDTQYF
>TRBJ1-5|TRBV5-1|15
CASSLWGGRDQPQHF
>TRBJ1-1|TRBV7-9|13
CASSPQFWAEAFF
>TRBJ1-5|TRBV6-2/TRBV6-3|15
CASTFDRGSNQPQHF
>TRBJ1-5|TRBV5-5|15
CASSLLGDSNQPQNF
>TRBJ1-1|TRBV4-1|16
CASRRQTGAQNTEAFF
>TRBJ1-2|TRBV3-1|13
CASSQTGGDGYTF
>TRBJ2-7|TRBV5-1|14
CASSFTSGSYEQYF
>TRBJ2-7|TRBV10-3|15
CAISGLSLRIYEQYF
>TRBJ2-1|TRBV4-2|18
CASSQDWIRTGAYNEQFF
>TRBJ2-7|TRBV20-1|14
CSAVGRKSSYEQYF
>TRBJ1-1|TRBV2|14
CASSEALDRVAAFF
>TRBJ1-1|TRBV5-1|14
CASSFWGPGTEAFF
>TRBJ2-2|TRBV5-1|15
CASSLEGIPTGELFF
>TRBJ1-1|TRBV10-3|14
CAISAGTDWSEAFF
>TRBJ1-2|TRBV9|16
CASSVGTGTPGGGYTF
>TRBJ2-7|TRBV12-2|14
CASRGVPLSYEQHF
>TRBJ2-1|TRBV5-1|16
CASSPVIRGFGNEQFF
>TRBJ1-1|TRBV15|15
CATSREKGLNTEAFF
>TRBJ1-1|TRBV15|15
CATSRRTGANTEAFF
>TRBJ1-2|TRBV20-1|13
CSAREGQGYGYTF
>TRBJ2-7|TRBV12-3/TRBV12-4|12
CASSTGVYEQYF
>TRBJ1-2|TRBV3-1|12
CASSQGRAGYTF
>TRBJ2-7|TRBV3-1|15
CASSQEGGGVGEQYF